The clone carrying this TCR beta chain has more than one count but fewer than ten. Its antigen is as yet unknown. This record comes from a study of vaccination and CD4 T cells after COVID-19. Whole-study context: Participants were vaccinated with two doses, given as either BNT162b2 or mRNA-1273 vaccine. Overlapping spike peptides of SARS-CoV-2, HCoV-NL63, HCoV-OC43 and HCoV-229E were used, and cells were stimulated with them.

Treatment noted: roughly 11-day PBMC culture with coronavirus spike peptide pools or control peptides (ViraFEST assay). An Oncomine TCR Beta short-read assay was used to sequence the DNA from cultured CD4+ T cells. TCRdb reprocessed the PCR reads via MiXCR and lists one record per CDR3 protein. The table has almost 20,000 distinct CDR3 sequences, roughly half seen once. Germline V gene data show CDR1 as DFQATT and CDR2 as SNEGSKA (reference sequence). The V and J ends lost 2 bases and 2 bases respectively, with 10 bases between them. The CDR3 runs to 14 residues. This chain joins TRBV20-1 and TRBJ1-5, with a possible D match to TRBD1 (6 bases). The specimen sequenced was CD4+ T cells from blood, cultured in vitro. The source is a human donor who had recovered from COVID-19. CDR3 residues: CSARTGLGNQPQHF. DNA for the CDR3: TGCAGTGCTAGAACAGGGTTGGGCAATCAGCCCCAGCATTTT.